The 21 T cell receptor beta chains given below trace back to one sample, sequenced in a study of T-cell reconstitution after alpha-beta-depleted transplantation in children. Preparation of the TCRbeta library was carried out with unique molecular identifiers. TCRdb processed the PCR reads anew with MiXCR; each CDR3 protein has one entry. The sample holds approximately 1,000,000 distinct CDR3 sequences, 25% to 35% seen once. Sequences were derived from PBMCs, mostly from graft donor cells, sampled 360 days after TCRalphabeta/CD19-depleted stem cell transplant. The receptors originated from a boy under two years old who had a stem cell transplant for SCID, so the T cells may come from the graft donor.

This clonotype occurred a few times. This rearrangement joins TRBV28 to TRBJ2-7, with D possibly TRBD1 on 6 matching bases. V lost 5 bases, J lost 2 bases, and 7 bases lay in between. Germline CDR1 MDHEN, CDR2 SYDVKM. The CDR3 is made up of 12 amino acids. CDR3 amino acids: CASSGGTYEQYF. DNA for the CDR3: TGTGCCAGCAGTGGGGGCACCTACGAGCAGTACTTC.

V and J are TRBV4-3 and TRBJ2-7, with 8 bases that match TRBD2. V shed 6 bases and J 6 bases; nucleotides not matched to a gene: 10. The CDR3 totals 14 residues. From germline, CDR1 is LGHNA and CDR2 YSLEER. CDR3 region: CASSPSGGEGEQYF. CDR3 sequence (DNA): TGCGCCAGCAGTCCCAGCGGGGGTGAGGGCGAGCAGTACTTC.

V and J are TRBV11-2 and TRBJ1-2, with a weak D call TRBD1 (5 bases). This CDR3 comprises 19 residues. Per the germline V gene, CDR1 is SGHAT and CDR2 is FQNNGV. V was trimmed by 1 base and J by 0 bases, leaving 21 bases between them. Written as DNA, the CDR3 is TGTGCCAGCAGCTTAGTAGTATTACCGGGACCCGTAGCTAACTATGGCTACACCTTC. This gives the protein CASSLVVLPGPVANYGYTF.

The chain uses TRBV6-1 and TRBJ2-1; TRBD1 matches at 7 bases. J was trimmed by 9 bases and V by 5 bases; bases with no gene match: 19. Germline lookup yields CDR1 MNHNS and CDR2 SASEGT. This CDR3 contains 17 residues. CDR3 amino acids: CASSRRPPGQSSGEQFF. CDR3 DNA sequence: TGTGCCAGCAGTCGACGGCCCCCGGGACAGTCGTCCGGTGAGCAGTTCTTC.

The rearrangement uses TRBV11-2 and TRBJ2-2; D is possibly TRBD1 or TRBD2 (6 bases each). This CDR3 comprises 19 residues. Trimming removed 0 bases at V and 3 bases at J, with 20 bases between. Germline V gene lookup returns CDR1 SGHAT and CDR2 FQNNGV. The CDR3 protein is CASSLEWSHAGEDTGELFF. The CDR3 DNA reads TGTGCCAGCAGCTTAGAATGGTCGCACGCAGGGGAGGACACCGGGGAGCTGTTTTTT.

The chain links TRBV20-1 to TRBJ1-1; 7 nucleotides match TRBD1. J lost 4 bases, V lost 3 bases, and 2 bases had no gene match. The length of the CDR3 is 12 residues. CDR1 is DFQATT and CDR2 is SNEGSKA in the germline V gene (reference sequence). This CDR3 reads CSARDRTTEAFF. For the CDR3, the DNA is TGCAGTGCTAGGGACAGGACCACTGAAGCTTTCTTT.

This clonotype was seen a handful of times. The rearrangement joins TRBV11-3 to TRBJ2-1, with TRBD1 matching 11 bases. The CDR3 loop spans 18 amino acids. The germline V gene encodes CDR1 SGHNT and CDR2 YENEEA. V gave up 1 base and J gave up 5 bases; unmatched junction bases: 10. The CDR3 region is CASSLVPWTGGRDNEQFF. CDR3 DNA: TGTGCCAGCAGCTTAGTCCCCTGGACAGGGGGCCGCGACAATGAGCAGTTCTTC.

V usage is TRBV12-3 or TRBV12-4 and J usage is TRBJ2-1; possible D gene TRBD2, 6 bases. The length of the CDR3 is 15 residues. Trimming took 6 bases from V and 8 from J, leaving 20 bases between them. The CDR3 sequence is CASSLGGDVGDEQFF. The CDR3 region has the DNA TGTGCCAGCAGCCTAGGAGGGGACGTTGGGGATGAGCAGTTCTTC.

The chain uses TRBV20-1 and TRBJ2-3; the D gene is possibly TRBD2 (6 bases). Germline CDR1 reads DFQATT; CDR2 reads SNEGSKA (reference sequence). This CDR3 comprises 13 residues. The V end lost 1 base, the J end lost 4 bases, and 9 bases lay between the germline ends. CDR3 bases: TGCAGTGCTAGAGCCCCTAGCGCAGATACGCAGTATTTT. Protein sequence: CSARAPSADTQYF.

V and J are TRBV6-5 and TRBJ1-1, with 10 positions matching TRBD1. J lost 7 bases, V lost 2 bases, and 7 bases had no gene match. Germline V lookup: CDR1 MNHEY, CDR2 SVGAGI. The CDR3 totals 15 residues. CDR3 region: CASSYPGQGRVEAFF. CDR3 nucleotides: TGTGCCAGCAGTTACCCGGGACAGGGGAGGGTTGAAGCTTTCTTT.

CDR3 in amino acids: CASILSSGGTGELFF. The CDR3 DNA is TGTGCCAGTATCCTTTCCTCGGGGGGCACAGGGGAGCTGTTTTTT. The V and J genes are TRBV19 and TRBJ2-2; D is perhaps TRBD2 (7 bases). The V gene's germline CDR1 is LNHDA and CDR2 SQIVND (reference sequence). This CDR3 has 15 amino acids. V shed 7 bases and J shed 8 bases, with 20 bases lying between them.

The V call is TRBV4-2, the J call TRBJ2-5, with 12 bases lining up with TRBD2. V gave up 4 bases and J gave up 5 bases; unmatched junction bases: 5. The CDR3 extends over 15 amino acids. Germline loops: CDR1 LGHNA, CDR2 YNFKEQ. The CDR3 DNA reads as TGTGCCAGCAGCCCCCTAGCGGGGGGGTCGGAGACCCAGTACTTC. Its translation: CASSPLAGGSETQYF.

The chain has TRBV5-1 and TRBJ2-5; 12 bases align to TRBD2. The CDR3 length is 16 residues. The V gene's germline CDR1 is SGHRS and CDR2 YFSETQ. J lost 5 bases, V lost 4 bases, and 9 bases had no gene match. CDR3 sequence: CASSRSSGGARETQYF. For the CDR3, the DNA is TGCGCCAGCAGCCGATCTAGCGGGGGGGCCCGGGAGACCCAGTACTTC.

A few counts support this clonotype. The J gene is TRBJ2-2, the V gene TRBV6-5, with no clear D. CDR3 length: 14 amino acids. Trimming took off 2 bases at V and 5 bases at J, with 9 bases between the two ends. CDR1 MNHEY and CDR2 SVGAGI come from the germline V gene. The CDR3, as DNA: TGTGCCAGCAGTTACAGTGGGTTTACCGGGGAGCTGTTTTTT. Protein: CASSYSGFTGELFF.

The chain joins TRBV7-8 to TRBJ2-1; TRBD1 matches at 7 bases. CDR3 length: 15 amino acids. Germline trimming cut 0 bases from V and 8 bases from J; bases unmatched to any gene: 7. CDR1 and CDR2 from the germline V gene are SGHVS and FQNEAQ. CDR3 in DNA: TGTGCCAGCAGCTTAGCGAGGGGGCCCGGATATGAGCAGTTCTTC. Translated, it gives CASSLARGPGYEQFF.

This clonotype was found a few times. The chain joins TRBV18 to TRBJ2-7; tentative D call: TRBD1 (7 bases). The CDR3 covers 15 residues. V was clipped by 3 bases and J by 4 bases, with 16 bases between them. CDR1 and CDR2 (germline): KGHSH, LQKENI. Here the CDR3 reads CASSPSLTGTYEQYF. The CDR3 region has the DNA TGTGCCAGCTCACCTTCTTTGACAGGGACTTACGAGCAGTACTTC.

This chain uses TRBV4-1 with TRBJ1-1; D perhaps matches TRBD1 (5 bases). This CDR3 comprises 15 residues. Germline CDR1 and CDR2: MGHRA and YSYEKL. V lost 0 bases and J lost 5, with 13 bases in between. DNA for the CDR3: TGCGCCAGCAGCCAAGATTGGGGGGAGGGGACTGAAGCTTTCTTT. This gives the protein CASSQDWGEGTEAFF.

The table lists this clonotype with a few counts. The V call is TRBV6-7, the J call TRBJ2-1; no firm D call. Being an ORF, TRBV6-7 has a function that is uncertain. The CDR3 contains 16 residues. V lost 0 bases and J 3 bases, leaving 12 bases between the germline ends. In nucleotides, the CDR3 is TGTGCCAGCAGTTACTCGAAGAGGCAGTACTACAATGAGCAGTTCTTC. Translated, it gives CASSYSKRQYYNEQFF.

The rearrangement uses TRBV4-1 and TRBJ1-2; D is uncertain. The V end was cut by 1 base, the J end by 8 bases, with 14 bases between. The CDR3 sequence is 14 residues long. The germline V gene encodes CDR1 MGHRA and CDR2 YSYEKL. This chain's CDR3 is CASSQGLTLSGYTF. DNA for the CDR3: TGCGCCAGCAGCCAAGGGCTTACGTTGTCCGGCTACACCTTC.

The CDR3 spells CASSTTLWGSYEQYF. DNA for the CDR3: TGTGCCAGCAGCACCACACTATGGGGCTCCTACGAGCAGTACTTC. The chain links TRBV5-4 to TRBJ2-7; unclear D gene. The CDR3 runs 15 residues. The V gene's germline CDR1 is SGHNT and CDR2 YYREEE (reference sequence). With 4 bases removed from V and 0 bases from J, the gap between germline ends came to 14 bases.

This clonotype was seen a few times. This chain joins TRBV5-1 and TRBJ1-2; 7 nucleotides match TRBD1. The germline V gene encodes CDR1 SGHRS and CDR2 YFSETQ. This CDR3 has 13 residues. Trimming cost V 3 bases and J 6 bases; bases outside gene matches: 5. CDR3 sequence: CASSWGTGDGYTF. CDR3 in DNA: TGCGCCAGCAGCTGGGGAACAGGGGATGGCTACACCTTC.